This T cell receptor (beta chain) was sequenced in a study of T cells in Graves' hyperthyroidism and ophthalmopathy (dated by TCRdb to about 2019). About the study as a whole: Peripheral blood samples were taken at initial diagnosis, before any treatment was given. TCR V-J signatures able to tell the groups apart were searched for in a discovery cohort of some 97 patients, of whom 43 had Graves' ophthalmopathy and some 60 had stable Graves' hyperthyroidism. Whether ophthalmopathy could be predicted prospectively was tested in an independent validation cohort made up of roughly 20 hyperthyroidism patients plus 17 patients who later progressed to ophthalmopathy. The approximately 98 discovery patients were randomly divided into training and test sets at a 7:3 ratio. In addition, the study compared T-cell repertoires in thyroid tissue and in blood from roughly six Graves' hyperthyroidism patients. After sampling, hyperthyroidism patients received methimazole starting at 30 mg daily, and ophthalmopathy patients received high-dose intravenous methylprednisolone. The paper describes TCR Vbeta CDR3 sequencing of around 140 peripheral blood samples, made up of roughly 40 ophthalmopathy patients, more than 70 hyperthyroidism patients and some 17 progressor patients.

This clonotype was found many times. Its antigen remains unidentified. No base quality information exists; no much larger clone differs at one position. V and J lose 4 bases and 0 bases, and a span of 19 bases separates them. Taken from the germline V gene (reference sequence), the CDR1 and CDR2 loops are DFQATT and SNEGSKA. Counted from cysteine to phenylalanine, this CDR3 has 16 amino acids. The read is trimmed to its CDR3 DNA, 48 bases read in frame from base 1. Amplification of TCR beta CDR3 regions was carried out from RNA transcripts. The TCR CDR3 was subjected to a first round of RT-PCR using the HTBI primer set and the Qiagen OneStep RT-PCR kit. The libraries were constructed in a second round of multiplex PCR and then size-selected and purified. Paired-end sequencing of the libraries was performed with 100 bp reads on an Illumina HiSeq2000. Per the source publication's procedure: SOAPnuke was used to process the raw data, with reads discarded if the reads contained adapters or uncalled bases, had a mean Phred below 15, or lacked an exact constant-primer or identifier match. High-quality paired reads were merged with COPE v1.2.5, and unique nucleotide sequences were defined as clonotypes. MiTCR v1.1 was used to align the clonotypes against IMGT TRBV, TRBD and TRBJ reference segments. The analysis was restricted to V-J combinations with a frequency above 0.0001, which together covered 99.2% of the repertoires. A TCS score was defined as the ratio of F50 (clonal expansion) to E x V (chaos), with BLOSUM62-based TCRdist applied between CDR3 peptides within each V-J. Welch's t-statistics and random forest reduced 514 V-J features to some 14, which were used in a naive Bayes classifier (R e1071). Thyroid-blood repertoire similarity was quantified with the Morisita-Horn index. In TCRdb, the public reads were trimmed at Q25 with fastp and aligned with MiXCR, with productive beta chains retained. Rows merge per CDR3 protein into single entries with the most common DNA and genes. The V and J calls and clone size are TCRdb's, not the authors'. The sample data list approximately 34,000 distinct CDR3 sequences, and around 53% of these were observed just once. Roughly 25% of the sample is held by the ten biggest clonotypes.

Ophthalmopathy patients had moderately to severely active disease, with a Clinical Activity Score of 3 or more, a NOSPECS grade of 4 or more, and a disease duration of less than 3 months. Patients with uncontrolled infections, other autoimmune diseases, pregnancy or lactation were excluded. Diagnoses relied on clinical symptoms, serum thyroxine and TRAb, thyroid ultrasound and orbital computed tomography. Ficoll-Paque density gradient centrifugation was used to isolate PBMCs from approximately 10 ml of fresh peripheral blood. Total RNA was extracted using Trizol reagent, and RNA quality was assessed on an Agilent 2100 Bioanalyzer. Results and caveats for the whole study, not just this receptor: Blood samples also contained most of the expanded thyroid clonotypes (frequency above 0.001), which suggests that blood repertoires may reflect thyroid immune responses. In cross-validation, a model built on a 13 V-J signature told ophthalmopathy apart from stable hyperthyroidism with roughly 87% sensitivity and approximately 84% specificity, and in testing the same model reached 80%/75%. Sample size was not statistically predetermined, and investigators were not blinded to group allocation. In validation, the model predicted progression to ophthalmopathy with over 60% sensitivity and 72% to 75% specificity, a median of about six months before onset.

This TCR was recovered from a woman in her thirties or forties with Graves' ophthalmopathy. The V and J segments used are TRBV20-1 and TRBJ2-7; TRBD1 is a weak D gene call, 5 bases matching. Sequenced sample: blood. The CDR3 corresponds to CSANFFGAPSSYEQYF. At the DNA level, the sequence is TGCAGTGCTAACTTCTTTGGGGCGCCGAGCTCCTACGAGCAGTACTTC.